This entry is about one T cell receptor beta chain. The table came from immunoSEQ multiplex PCR; TCRdb's copy has only in-frame clones and leaves some out. This sample has 200,000 to 250,000 clones, with roughly 85% found just once. Germline values: CDR1 LNHDA, CDR2 SQIVND (reference sequence). CDR3 length: 16 amino acids. Trimming took 3 bases from V and 5 from J, leaving 17 bases between them. This sample was included in a study of blood T cell repertoires in COVID-19. Sample: peripheral blood. The TCR was taken from a woman aged 70-85 years with COVID-19, enrolled during active disease. The chain is built from TRBV19 and TRBJ1-5; unclear D gene. CDR3 amino acids: CASSIYSSTSDQPQHF. In DNA, the CDR3 is TGTGCCAGTAGTATTTACAGCTCCACGTCAGATCAGCCCCAGCATTTT.